Following are 14 T cell receptor beta chains from one sample sequenced in a study of blood T cell repertoires in COVID-19. Assay used: immunoSEQ multiplex PCR; TCRdb lists only in-frame clones, some missing. In the table there are 210,000 or so clones, 92% of which are singletons. Sequences were obtained from peripheral blood. The receptors shown here come from a man aged 25 to 45 with acute or convalescent COVID-19.

This sequence joins TRBV5-4 and TRBJ1-2; 10 nucleotides match TRBD1. The CDR3 extends over 16 amino acids. Germline values: CDR1 SGHNT, CDR2 YYREEE (reference sequence). The J segment lost 0 bases and the V segment lost 3 bases, leaving 5 bases of the junction unmatched. The DNA for the CDR3 is TGTGCCAGCAGCTGGGACAGGGGACTCTCTAACTATGGCTACACCTTC. This translates into CASSWDRGLSNYGYTF.

The chain employs TRBV30 and TRBJ1-2; TRBD1 matches at 7 bases. The CDR3 runs to 17 residues. The V gene's germline CDR1 is GTSNPN and CDR2 SVGIG (reference sequence). V dropped 3 bases and J dropped 8; count of bases not matched to a gene: 21. The CDR3 loop is CAWSQTFAGGRAGGYTF. In DNA, the CDR3 is TGTGCCTGGAGCCAGACCTTCGCAGGGGGTCGGGCCGGCGGCTACACCTTC.

V is TRBV27 and J is TRBJ2-5, with TRBD2 matching 9 bases. The germline gives CDR1 MNHEY, CDR2 SMNVEV (reference sequence). With 1 base clipped from V and 7 bases from J, the junction kept 4 bases outside the gene matches. The CDR3 extends over 14 amino acids. The CDR3 nucleotides are TGTGCCAGCAGTTTATTTGCGGGGGGGGCGACCCAGTACTTC. It specifies CASSLFAGGATQYF.

The V call is TRBV7-9, the J call TRBJ1-2; D unresolved. Germline lookup yields CDR1 SEHNR and CDR2 FQNEAQ (reference sequence). V lost 1 base and J lost 5, with 5 bases in between. The CDR3 is made up of 12 amino acids. The CDR3 DNA reads TGTGCCAGCAGCTTAGACTATTATGGCTACACCTTC. Amino acid sequence: CASSLDYYGYTF.

The CDR3 DNA sequence: TGCGCCAGCAGCCAAGAAGTACCGGGGGGCAACTCCTACGAGCAGTACTTC. Its translation is CASSQEVPGGNSYEQYF. The rearrangement uses TRBV4-1 and TRBJ2-7; weak D call: TRBD2 (7 bases). CDR1 and CDR2 from the germline V gene are MGHRA and YSYEKL. V was shortened by 0 bases and J by 0 bases, with 15 bases between the two germline ends. This CDR3 is built from 17 residues.

As for this clone: Within the sample, other DNA sequences also encode this same CDR3. The V gene is TRBV5-1, the J gene TRBJ2-5; TRBD2 matches at 9 bases. The germline V gene encodes CDR1 SGHRS and CDR2 YFSETQ. Trimming at V came to 2 bases and at J to 5 bases, leaving 1 base not matched to a gene. This CDR3 contains 13 residues. DNA for the CDR3: TGCGCCAGCAGCTTCGCGGGAGGGGAGACCCAGTACTTC. The encoded protein is CASSFAGGETQYF. The whole variable domain, remainder taken from reference TRBV5-1 and TRBJ2-5, is KAGVTQTPRYLIKTRGQQVTLSCSPISGHRSVSWYQQTPGQGLQFLFEYFSETQRNKGNFPGRFSGRQFSNSRSEMNVSTLELGDSALYLCASSFAGGETQYFGPGTRLLVL.

This clone was detected only once. The genes are TRBV27 and TRBJ1-4; D remains unclear. The CDR3 consists of 15 residues. Germline lookup yields CDR1 MNHEY and CDR2 SMNVEV (reference sequence). Trimming removed 5 bases at V and 5 bases at J, with 15 bases between. CDR3 bases: TGTGCCAGCAGTCCTAGTAGATACGGAAATGAAAAACTGTTTTTT. Translation: CASSPSRYGNEKLFF.

The gene calls are TRBV28 and TRBJ2-7, with unresolved D. The germline gives CDR1 MDHEN, CDR2 SYDVKM. V lost 2 bases and J lost 5, with 7 bases in between. This CDR3 is built from 12 residues. The CDR3 sequence: CASSLTVNEQYF. CDR3 nucleotides: TGTGCCAGCAGTTTAACAGTGAACGAGCAGTACTTC.

The V call is TRBV28, the J call TRBJ2-7; 9 nucleotides agree with TRBD2. Germline V gene data show CDR1 as MDHEN and CDR2 as SYDVKM. The CDR3 totals 15 residues. Trimming at V came to 8 bases and at J to 2 bases, leaving 10 bases not matched to a gene. DNA for the CDR3: TGTGCCAGCCTCGGGACTAGCCTTTCCCCCTACGAGCAGTACTTC. Its translation is CASLGTSLSPYEQYF.

This clone has only one observation. This rearrangement joins TRBV9 to TRBJ2-1, with D possibly being TRBD2 (6 bases). CDR3 length: 14 residues. Germline-derived CDR1 and CDR2 are SGDLS and YYNGEE. Trimming removed 0 bases at V and 6 bases at J, with 10 bases between. The CDR3 spells CASSVAGTLNEQFF. The CDR3 DNA reads as TGTGCCAGCAGCGTAGCTGGGACTCTCAATGAGCAGTTCTTC.

This clone has a handful of counts. The gene calls are TRBV4-1 and TRBJ1-6; the D gene is possibly TRBD1 (5 bases). From germline, CDR1 is MGHRA and CDR2 YSYEKL. Trimming removed 0 bases from V and 9 bases from J, with 12 bases in between. The CDR3 extends over 15 amino acids. Here the CDR3 reads CASSQDVQGGSPLHF. In DNA form, the CDR3 reads TGCGCCAGCAGCCAAGACGTCCAGGGTGGTTCACCCCTCCACTTT.

The chain uses TRBV6-9 and TRBJ2-1; 7 nucleotides agree with TRBD2. Germline V lookup: CDR1 MNHGY, CDR2 SVAAGI. After removal of 7 bases from V and 4 bases from J, the junction contained 10 bases not matched to a gene. The CDR3 is 15 amino acids. The CDR3 reads CASTDWTRVYNEQFF. CDR3 DNA: TGTGCCAGCACTGATTGGACTAGAGTTTACAATGAGCAGTTCTTC.

CDR3 loop: CASRTTTTDTQYF. The DNA for the CDR3 is TGCGCCAGCAGAACGACAACTACAGATACGCAGTATTTT. V gene TRBV10-2 combines with J gene TRBJ2-3; unclear D gene. Germline CDR1 WSHSY, CDR2 SAAADI. The CDR3 length is 13 residues. The V gene lost 6 bases and the J gene lost 3 bases, with 10 bases spanning the gap.

This clone was detected only once. V gene TRBV19 combines with J gene TRBJ2-7; possible D gene TRBD2, 6 bases. V lost 3 bases, J lost 6 bases, and 18 bases lay in between. This CDR3 spans 15 amino acids. Germline-derived CDR1 and CDR2 are LNHDA and SQIVND (reference sequence). In nucleotides, the CDR3 is TGTGCCAGTAGTATTATCTTTAGGAGGGGAGGCGAGCAGTACTTC. Amino acids: CASSIIFRRGGEQYF.